This is a list of T cell receptor beta chains from one sample in a study of blood T cells in healthy people across ages. TCRdb re-derived calls from the 5' RACE reads in MiXCR, one entry per CDR3 protein. The sample carries approximately 1.5 million distinct CDR3 sequences, 42% recorded once. The sample was blood. The receptor source for this set is a woman between 18 and 29 years old in good health. Each CDR3 is given with its conserved first and last residue. D genes are given only for firm matches. Some rows have no size entry. The others give once, few or many, or a class for an expanded clone.

J gene: TRBJ1-2; D gene: NA; V gene: TRBV27; clone size: few; CDR3 DNA: TGTGCCCCCCCCTCCGGGTTTGATGGCTACACCTTC; CDR3 protein: CAPPSGFDGYTF
J gene: TRBJ1-2; D gene: NA; V gene: TRBV3-1; clone size: few; CDR3 DNA: TGTGCCAGCAGCCTATACGGACCGGACTATGGCTACACCTTC; CDR3 protein: CASSLYGPDYGYTF
J gene: TRBJ2-5; D gene: NA; V gene: TRBV4-3; clone size: NA; CDR3 DNA: TGCGCCAGCAGCCAAGATCACCTGATGACGGAGCAGTACTTC; CDR3 protein: CASSQDHLMTEQYF
J gene: TRBJ1-4; D gene: TRBD1; V gene: TRBV11-2; clone size: NA; CDR3 DNA: TGTGCCAGCAGCTTGAATCTGATCCGGGACAGGGAAGGGGAAAAACTGTTTTTT; CDR3 protein: CASSLNLIRDREGEKLFF
J gene: TRBJ2-7; D gene: NA; V gene: TRBV10-1; clone size: NA; CDR3 DNA: TGCGCCAGCAGTAAAATCGGACGGGAGTACGAGCAGTACTTC; CDR3 protein: CASSKIGREYEQYF
J gene: TRBJ2-3; D gene: NA; V gene: TRBV11-2; clone size: few; CDR3 DNA: TGTGCCAGCAGCTCTAACGGCAGAAGCACAGATACGCAGTATTTT; CDR3 protein: CASSSNGRSTDTQYF
J gene: TRBJ1-1; D gene: TRBD1; V gene: TRBV7-2; clone size: few; CDR3 DNA: TGTGCCAGCAGACTGGGACAGGGGTTAGACACTGAAGCTTTCTTT; CDR3 protein: CASRLGQGLDTEAFF
J gene: TRBJ2-7; D gene: TRBD1; V gene: TRBV15; clone size: NA; CDR3 DNA: TGTGCCACCAGTAGGGATACATGGACAGGGGATAACTACGAGCAGTACTTC; CDR3 protein: CATSRDTWTGDNYEQYF
J gene: TRBJ2-7; D gene: TRBD1; V gene: TRBV28; clone size: NA; CDR3 DNA: TGTGCCACCTTCGCCCGGGACAGGGGCGAGCAGTACTTC; CDR3 protein: CATFARDRGEQYF
J gene: TRBJ2-3; D gene: NA; V gene: TRBV6-6; clone size: few; CDR3 DNA: TGTGCCAGCAGTTACGAGAGGGTAGGGACAGATACGCAGTATTTT; CDR3 protein: CASSYERVGTDTQYF
J gene: TRBJ1-2; D gene: TRBD1; V gene: TRBV20-1; clone size: NA; CDR3 DNA: TGCAGTGCTAGAAAACCGAGACAGGGAAATGGCTACACCTTC; CDR3 protein: CSARKPRQGNGYTF
J gene: TRBJ1-6; D gene: NA; V gene: TRBV10-3; clone size: NA; CDR3 DNA: TGTGCCATCAGTCTCCAGGGTTCACCCCTCCACTTT; CDR3 protein: CAISLQGSPLHF
J gene: TRBJ2-5; D gene: TRBD1; V gene: TRBV5-1; clone size: NA; CDR3 DNA: TGCGCCAGCAGCTCGACAGGGTTCCAAGAGACCCAGTACTTC; CDR3 protein: CASSSTGFQETQYF
J gene: TRBJ2-7; D gene: TRBD1; V gene: TRBV2; clone size: few; CDR3 DNA: TGTGCCAGCAGTGAAGCGGGACAGGGGTACGCCTACGAGCAGTACTTC; CDR3 protein: CASSEAGQGYAYEQYF
J gene: TRBJ1-2; D gene: NA; V gene: TRBV3-1; clone size: few; CDR3 DNA: TGTGCCAGCAGCCAAGATATGGGGGCGGATGGCTACACCTTC; CDR3 protein: CASSQDMGADGYTF
J gene: TRBJ1-5; D gene: NA; V gene: TRBV30; clone size: few; CDR3 DNA: TGTGCCTGGTCTCCAGGCTTCAAGCCCCAGCATTTT; CDR3 protein: CAWSPGFKPQHF
J gene: TRBJ1-1; D gene: NA; V gene: TRBV4-3; clone size: few; CDR3 DNA: TGCGCCAGCAGCCAAGATATGGGACTAGCCATGAACACTGAAGCTTTCTTT; CDR3 protein: CASSQDMGLAMNTEAFF
J gene: TRBJ2-5; D gene: NA; V gene: TRBV20-1; clone size: few; CDR3 DNA: TGCAGTGCTAGAGATCCCCGGGTTTACCTCCAAGAGACCCAGTACTTC; CDR3 protein: CSARDPRVYLQETQYF
J gene: TRBJ1-2; D gene: NA; V gene: TRBV12-3/TRBV12-4; clone size: NA; CDR3 DNA: TGTGCCAGCAGTTTTCATCAGGGGAGCAACTATGGCTACACCTTC; CDR3 protein: CASSFHQGSNYGYTF
J gene: TRBJ2-3; D gene: TRBD1; V gene: TRBV9; clone size: NA; CDR3 DNA: TGTGCCAGCAGCGTAGCACCGGGACAGAGAACAGATACGCAGTATTTT; CDR3 protein: CASSVAPGQRTDTQYF
J gene: TRBJ2-3; D gene: TRBD2; V gene: TRBV6-5; clone size: NA; CDR3 DNA: TGTGCCAGCAACCCCCTAGCTGCGGGAGAGGCGCAGTATTTT; CDR3 protein: CASNPLAAGEAQYF
J gene: TRBJ1-4; D gene: NA; V gene: TRBV27; clone size: once; CDR3 DNA: TGTGCCAGCAGACCGACAGGAGATCCTAATGAAAAACTGTTTTTT; CDR3 protein: CASRPTGDPNEKLFF
J gene: TRBJ2-3; D gene: NA; V gene: TRBV5-1; clone size: many; CDR3 DNA: TGTGCCAGCAGCTTACAGGGCCGCACAGATACGCAGTATTTT; CDR3 protein: CASSLQGRTDTQYF
J gene: TRBJ2-3; D gene: NA; V gene: TRBV4-1; clone size: few; CDR3 DNA: TGCGCCAGCAGCCAACCCCGAGGGAGCGGTGCTAGCACAGATACGCAGTATTTT; CDR3 protein: CASSQPRGSGASTDTQYF
J gene: TRBJ1-2; D gene: NA; V gene: TRBV18; clone size: NA; CDR3 DNA: TGTGCCAGCTCACCACAGGCAGGGAAGGTGAATGGCTACACCTTC; CDR3 protein: CASSPQAGKVNGYTF
J gene: TRBJ2-7; D gene: NA; V gene: TRBV11-2; clone size: few; CDR3 DNA: TGTGCCAGCAGCTTAGTGGAGGGGAGATCCTACGAGCAGTACTTC; CDR3 protein: CASSLVEGRSYEQYF
J gene: TRBJ2-3; D gene: NA; V gene: TRBV25-1; clone size: NA; CDR3 DNA: TGTGCCAGCAGTGAATATCCGACTTCTAGCACAGATACGCAGTATTTT; CDR3 protein: CASSEYPTSSTDTQYF
J gene: TRBJ2-2; D gene: TRBD1; V gene: TRBV4-2; clone size: NA; CDR3 DNA: TGTGCCAGCAGCTCACAGGGGGATATCACCGGGGAGCTGTTTTTT; CDR3 protein: CASSSQGDITGELFF
J gene: TRBJ1-5; D gene: NA; V gene: TRBV20-1; clone size: NA; CDR3 DNA: TGCAGTGCTAGAGATCGAAGGGCTGGCAATCAGCCCCAGCATTTT; CDR3 protein: CSARDRRAGNQPQHF
J gene: TRBJ2-4; D gene: TRBD2; V gene: TRBV6-5; clone size: few; CDR3 DNA: TGTGCCAGCAGTTACTCTATGGCGGGGGGCGACATTCAGTACTTC; CDR3 protein: CASSYSMAGGDIQYF
J gene: TRBJ2-1; D gene: TRBD2; V gene: TRBV4-2; clone size: NA; CDR3 DNA: TGTGCCAGCAGCCATACTAGCGGGGACTACAATGAGCAGTTCTTC; CDR3 protein: CASSHTSGDYNEQFF
J gene: TRBJ2-2; D gene: NA; V gene: TRBV6-4; clone size: few; CDR3 DNA: TGTGCCAGCAGTGAGGGTACGGGGTTTTGGAACACCGGGGAGCTGTTTTTT; CDR3 protein: CASSEGTGFWNTGELFF
J gene: TRBJ2-3; D gene: TRBD2; V gene: TRBV5-1; clone size: few; CDR3 DNA: TGCGCCAGCAGCTTGGTCAGCGGGGTGTACACAGATACGCAGTATTTT; CDR3 protein: CASSLVSGVYTDTQYF
J gene: TRBJ2-1; D gene: NA; V gene: TRBV7-2; clone size: NA; CDR3 DNA: TGTGCTAGCAGCCGCCGGACTAATGTTGAAGATGAGCAGTTCTTC; CDR3 protein: CASSRRTNVEDEQFF
J gene: TRBJ2-5; D gene: NA; V gene: TRBV20-1; clone size: NA; CDR3 DNA: TGCAGTGCTAGAGCGCCGTTACTCCTCAATGAGCAGTACTTC; CDR3 protein: CSARAPLLLNEQYF
J gene: TRBJ2-5; D gene: NA; V gene: TRBV29-1; clone size: NA; CDR3 DNA: TGCAGTGTTGGGGGGCTGTATGAGACCCAGTACTTC; CDR3 protein: CSVGGLYETQYF
J gene: TRBJ1-2; D gene: TRBD1; V gene: TRBV25-1; clone size: NA; CDR3 DNA: TGTGCCAGCAGTGAATCAAGGACAGGGAGCGGCTACACCTTC; CDR3 protein: CASSESRTGSGYTF
J gene: TRBJ1-3; D gene: NA; V gene: TRBV4-3; clone size: NA; CDR3 DNA: TGCGCCAGCAGCCAAGAACAAGGGTCTGGAAACACCATATATTTT; CDR3 protein: CASSQEQGSGNTIYF
J gene: TRBJ2-3; D gene: NA; V gene: TRBV7-2; clone size: NA; CDR3 DNA: TGTGCCAGCAGCTTATTGGGCGGCCTTGATACGCAGTATTTT; CDR3 protein: CASSLLGGLDTQYF
J gene: TRBJ2-3; D gene: NA; V gene: TRBV6-6; clone size: NA; CDR3 DNA: TGTGCCAGCAACTTCGACGGACCTAGCACAGATACGCAGTATTTT; CDR3 protein: CASNFDGPSTDTQYF
J gene: TRBJ1-5; D gene: NA; V gene: TRBV7-9; clone size: NA; CDR3 DNA: TGTGCCAGCAGCCTGGAGGGGGGCCATCAGCCCCAGCATTTT; CDR3 protein: CASSLEGGHQPQHF
J gene: TRBJ2-5; D gene: NA; V gene: TRBV7-2; clone size: NA; CDR3 DNA: TGTGCCGGCAGCTTAGGTGCATCCATGCAAGAGACCCGGTACTTC; CDR3 protein: CAGSLGASMQETRYF
J gene: TRBJ2-5; D gene: NA; V gene: TRBV20-1; clone size: NA; CDR3 DNA: TGCAGTGCTAGAGACCTCCTCACGGGACCGGAGTACTTC; CDR3 protein: CSARDLLTGPEYF
J gene: TRBJ1-2; D gene: NA; V gene: TRBV20-1; clone size: NA; CDR3 DNA: TGCAGTGCTAGAGACAGGGCGAGTAACTATGGCTACACCTTC; CDR3 protein: CSARDRASNYGYTF
J gene: TRBJ2-2; D gene: NA; V gene: TRBV2; clone size: NA; CDR3 DNA: TGTGCCAGCAGTGAAGAGTCCACCGGGGAGCTGTTTTTT; CDR3 protein: CASSEESTGELFF
J gene: TRBJ2-3; D gene: TRBD1; V gene: TRBV5-1; clone size: few; CDR3 DNA: TGCGCCAGCAGCTATACCGGGACAGGAGGCACAGATACGCAGTATTTT; CDR3 protein: CASSYTGTGGTDTQYF
J gene: TRBJ1-2; D gene: TRBD1; V gene: TRBV20-1; clone size: NA; CDR3 DNA: TGCAGTGCTAGGCCCAAGAGGAGAAAGAAAGGGACAGGGGTCCGGGACTATGGCTACACCTTC; CDR3 protein: CSARPKRRKKGTGVRDYGYTF
J gene: TRBJ1-2; D gene: NA; V gene: TRBV4-3; clone size: NA; CDR3 DNA: TGCGCCAGCAGCCAAGAGGGGTATAACTATGGCTACACCTTC; CDR3 protein: CASSQEGYNYGYTF
J gene: TRBJ1-1; D gene: TRBD1; V gene: TRBV29-1; clone size: NA; CDR3 DNA: TGCAGCGTCCAGGGGGCCGGGAACACTGAAGCTTTCTTT; CDR3 protein: CSVQGAGNTEAFF
J gene: TRBJ1-4; D gene: TRBD1; V gene: TRBV12-3/TRBV12-4; clone size: NA; CDR3 DNA: TGTGCCAGCAGTTATGACAGGGTGAATGAAAAACTGTTTTTT; CDR3 protein: CASSYDRVNEKLFF
J gene: TRBJ2-3; D gene: TRBD2; V gene: TRBV20-1; clone size: NA; CDR3 DNA: TGCAGTGCTAGCGGGAGGTCTACCTCTAGCACAGATACGCAGTATTTT; CDR3 protein: CSASGRSTSSTDTQYF
J gene: TRBJ2-5; D gene: TRBD2; V gene: TRBV3-1; clone size: NA; CDR3 DNA: TGTGCCAGCAGCCCCGGGACTATAGAGACCCAGTACTTC; CDR3 protein: CASSPGTIETQYF
J gene: TRBJ2-3; D gene: NA; V gene: TRBV12-3/TRBV12-4; clone size: NA; CDR3 DNA: TGTGCCAGCAGTTCGCGGAGAGGGAACACAGATACGCAGTATTTT; CDR3 protein: CASSSRRGNTDTQYF